This section outlines one T cell receptor (beta chain) sequence together with its context. This CDR3 has 13 residues. V was pared by 8 bases and J by 3 bases, with 7 bases of the junction left unmatched. Germline V gene lookup returns CDR1 MNHEY and CDR2 SVGAGI. The investigators reverse transcribed all of the isolated RNA, so they sequenced expressed TCRB transcripts. Here immunoSEQ multiplex PCR was the method, and the copy in TCRdb shows in-frame clones only, minus some. The sample contains around 350,000 clones, around 13% of which appear only once. The sample is drawn from a study of beta chain features in type 1 diabetes.

The sample was naive CD4+ T cells from blood. The chain combines TRBV6-5 with TRBJ2-7; 7 nucleotides line up with TRBD1. The sequence was collected from a man between 18 and 29 years old in good health. Here the CDR3 DNA reads TGTGCCAGCCGCTCATACAGGGGCTACGAGCAGTACTTC. It is translated as CASRSYRGYEQYF.